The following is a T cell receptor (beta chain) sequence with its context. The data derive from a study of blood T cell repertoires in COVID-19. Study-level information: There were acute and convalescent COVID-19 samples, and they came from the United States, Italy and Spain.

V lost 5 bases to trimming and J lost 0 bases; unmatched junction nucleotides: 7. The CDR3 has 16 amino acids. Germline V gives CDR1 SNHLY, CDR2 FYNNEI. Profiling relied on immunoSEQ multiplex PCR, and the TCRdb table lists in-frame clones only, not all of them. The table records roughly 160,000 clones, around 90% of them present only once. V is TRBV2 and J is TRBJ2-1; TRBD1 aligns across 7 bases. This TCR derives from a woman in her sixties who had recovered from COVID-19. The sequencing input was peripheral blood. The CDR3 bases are TGTGCCAGCAGTAGGACAGGAGAGAGCTCCTACAATGAGCAGTTCTTC. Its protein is CASSRTGESSYNEQFF. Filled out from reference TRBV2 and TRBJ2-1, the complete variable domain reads EPEVTQTPSHQVTQMGQEVILRCVPISNHLYFYWYRQILGQKVEFLVSFYNNEISEKSEIFDDQFSVERPDGSNFTLKIRSTKLEDSAMYFCASSRTGESSYNEQFFGPGTRLTVL.